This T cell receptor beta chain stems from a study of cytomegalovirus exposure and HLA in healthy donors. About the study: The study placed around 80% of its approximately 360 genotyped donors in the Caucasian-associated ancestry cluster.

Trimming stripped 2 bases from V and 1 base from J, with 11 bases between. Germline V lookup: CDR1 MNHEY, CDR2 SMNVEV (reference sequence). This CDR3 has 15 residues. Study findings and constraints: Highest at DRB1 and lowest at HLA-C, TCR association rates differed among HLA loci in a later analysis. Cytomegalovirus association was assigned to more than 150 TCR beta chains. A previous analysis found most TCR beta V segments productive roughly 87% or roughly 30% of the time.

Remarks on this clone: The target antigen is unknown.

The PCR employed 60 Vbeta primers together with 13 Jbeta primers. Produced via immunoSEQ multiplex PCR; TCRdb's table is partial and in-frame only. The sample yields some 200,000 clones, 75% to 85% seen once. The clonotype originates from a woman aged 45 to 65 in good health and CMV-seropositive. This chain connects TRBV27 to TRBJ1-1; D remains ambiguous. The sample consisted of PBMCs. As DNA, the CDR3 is TGTGCCAGCAGTTTAATGAGCGCCGGGAACACTGAAGCTTTCTTT. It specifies CASSLMSAGNTEAFF.